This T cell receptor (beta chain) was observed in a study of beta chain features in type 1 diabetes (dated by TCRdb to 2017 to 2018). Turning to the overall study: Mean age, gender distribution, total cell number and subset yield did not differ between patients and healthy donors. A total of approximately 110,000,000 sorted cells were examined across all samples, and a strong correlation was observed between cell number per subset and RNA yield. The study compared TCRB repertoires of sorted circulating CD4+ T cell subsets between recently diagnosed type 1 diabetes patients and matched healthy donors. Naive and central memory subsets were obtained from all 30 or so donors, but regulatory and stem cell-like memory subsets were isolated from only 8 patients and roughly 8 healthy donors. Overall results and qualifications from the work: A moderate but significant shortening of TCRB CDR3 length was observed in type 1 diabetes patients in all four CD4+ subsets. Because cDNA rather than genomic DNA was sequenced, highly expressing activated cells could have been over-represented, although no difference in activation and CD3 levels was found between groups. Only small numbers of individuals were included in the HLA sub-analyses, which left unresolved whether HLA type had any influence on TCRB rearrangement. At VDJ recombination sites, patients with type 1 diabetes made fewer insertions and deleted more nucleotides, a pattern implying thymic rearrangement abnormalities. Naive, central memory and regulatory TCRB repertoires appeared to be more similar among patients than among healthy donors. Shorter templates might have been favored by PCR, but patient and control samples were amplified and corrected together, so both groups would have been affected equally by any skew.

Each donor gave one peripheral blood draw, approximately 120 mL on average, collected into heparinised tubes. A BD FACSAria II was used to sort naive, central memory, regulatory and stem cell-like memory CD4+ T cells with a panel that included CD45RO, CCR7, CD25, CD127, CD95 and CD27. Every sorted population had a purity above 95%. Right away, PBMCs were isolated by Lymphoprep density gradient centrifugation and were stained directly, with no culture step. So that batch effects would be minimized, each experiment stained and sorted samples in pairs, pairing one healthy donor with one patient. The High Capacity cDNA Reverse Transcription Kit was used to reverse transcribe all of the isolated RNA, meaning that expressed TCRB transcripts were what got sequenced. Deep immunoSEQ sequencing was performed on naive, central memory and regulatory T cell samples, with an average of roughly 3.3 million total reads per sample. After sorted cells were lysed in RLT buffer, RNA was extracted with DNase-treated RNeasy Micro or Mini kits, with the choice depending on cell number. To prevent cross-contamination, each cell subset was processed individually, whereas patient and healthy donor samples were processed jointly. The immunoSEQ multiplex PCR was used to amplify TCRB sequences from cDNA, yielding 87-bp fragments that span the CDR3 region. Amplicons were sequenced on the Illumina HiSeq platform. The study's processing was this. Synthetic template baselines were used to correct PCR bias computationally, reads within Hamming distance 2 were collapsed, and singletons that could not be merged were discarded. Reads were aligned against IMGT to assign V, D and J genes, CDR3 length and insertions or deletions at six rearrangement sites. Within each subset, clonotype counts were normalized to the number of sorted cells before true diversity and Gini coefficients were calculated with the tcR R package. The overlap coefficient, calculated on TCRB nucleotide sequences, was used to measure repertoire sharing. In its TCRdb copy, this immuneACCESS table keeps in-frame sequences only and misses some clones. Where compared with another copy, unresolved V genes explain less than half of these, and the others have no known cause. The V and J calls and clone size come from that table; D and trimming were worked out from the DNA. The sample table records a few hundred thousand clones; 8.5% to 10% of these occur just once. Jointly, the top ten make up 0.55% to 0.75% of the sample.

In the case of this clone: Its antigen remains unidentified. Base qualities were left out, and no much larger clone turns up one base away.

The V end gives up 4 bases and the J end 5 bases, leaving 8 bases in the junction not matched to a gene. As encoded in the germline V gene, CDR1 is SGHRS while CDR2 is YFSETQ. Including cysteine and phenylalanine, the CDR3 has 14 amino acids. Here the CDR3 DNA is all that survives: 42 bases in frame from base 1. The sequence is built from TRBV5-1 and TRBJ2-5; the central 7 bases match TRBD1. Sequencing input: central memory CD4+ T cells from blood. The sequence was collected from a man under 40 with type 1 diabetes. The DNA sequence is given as TGCGCCAGCAGCCAAGGACAGGCGGCGGAGACCCAGTACTTC. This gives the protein CASSQGQAAETQYF.